The clone carrying this T cell receptor (beta chain) was counted only a few times. TCRdb reprocessed the RT-PCR reads with MiXCR, giving one entry per CDR3 protein. The table lists 87,000 or so distinct CDR3 sequences, just under 5% of them singletons. The CDR3 spans 14 residues. Germline lookup yields CDR1 LGHDT and CDR2 YNNKEL (reference sequence). Between the trimmed V and J ends, which lost 3 bases and 8 bases, there was a span of 14 bases. The data belong to a study of patients and donors after allogeneic stem cell transplantation. Sequencing input: blood, either unsorted or a sorted T cell fraction (not recorded which). The receptor was derived from a human donor who was either an allogeneic HSCT recipient or a stem cell or donor lymphocyte infusion donor (not recorded which). It is not recorded whose cells these are; they may come from a transplant donor. V and J are TRBV3-1 and TRBJ2-1, with D unresolved. CDR3 residues: CASSQQLGVDEQFF. The CDR3 coding sequence is TGTGCCAGCAGCCAGCAACTGGGTGTTGATGAGCAGTTCTTC.